Listed here are 24 T cell receptor beta chains from one sample, sequenced in a study of blood T cell repertoires in COVID-19. Here immunoSEQ multiplex PCR was the method, and the copy in TCRdb shows in-frame clones only, minus some. Of under 200,000 clones in the sample, about four fifths are singletons; the top ten hold less than 4%. Sequencing was done on a sample of PBMCs or T cells enriched from blood (not recorded which). Source of these receptors: a woman aged 50 to 60 in a cohort exposed to, infected with or recovered from COVID-19 (not recorded which).

V gene TRBV11-2 combines with J gene TRBJ2-2; D is possibly TRBD1 (6 bases). The germline CDR1 and CDR2 sequences are SGHAT and FQNNGV. Trimming took 7 bases from V and 1 from J, leaving 19 bases between them. CDR3 size: 17 residues. The CDR3 sequence is CASTFPFGQKNTGELFF. The CDR3 DNA reads TGTGCCAGCACCTTTCCGTTCGGACAGAAGAACACCGGGGAGCTGTTTTTT.

The chain uses TRBV3-1 (or the pseudogene TRBV3-2) and TRBJ2-5, with TRBD1 matching over 8 bases. Germline trimming cut 4 bases from V and 5 bases from J; bases unmatched to any gene: 9. The CDR3 covers 15 residues. From germline, CDR1 is LGHDT and CDR2 YNNKEL (reference sequence). Here the CDR3 DNA reads TGTGCCAGCAGCCCAACCGACAGGGGTCGGGAGACCCAGTACTTC. This codes for CASSPTDRGRETQYF.

This chain uses TRBV7-3 with TRBJ1-1; D perhaps matches TRBD1 (6 bases). V lost 5 bases and J 2 bases, leaving 12 bases between the germline ends. Germline CDR1 is SGHTA and CDR2 is FQGTGA. The CDR3 is made up of 14 amino acids. Here the CDR3 reads CASSPDSLNTEAFF. CDR3 nucleotides: TGTGCCAGCAGCCCGGACAGCCTCAACACTGAAGCTTTCTTT.

The V and J genes are TRBV19 and TRBJ2-7, with a possible D match to TRBD2 (6 bases). The CDR3 totals 13 residues. V shed 9 bases and J shed 3 bases, with 15 bases lying between them. The V gene's germline CDR1 is LNHDA and CDR2 SQIVND (reference sequence). The CDR3 bases are TGTGCCAGCTCTGGGAGGAATAACTACGAGCAGTACTTC. This sequence encodes CASSGRNNYEQYF. Full variable domain (outside the CDR3, taken from reference TRBV19 and TRBJ2-7): DGGITQSPKYLFRKEGQNVTLSCEQNLNHDAMYWYRQDPGQGLRLIYYSQIVNDFQKGDIAEGYSVSREKKESFPLTVTSAQKNPTAFYLCASSGRNNYEQYFGPGTRLTVT.

The rearrangement joins TRBV6-1 to TRBJ2-7; 11 bases align to TRBD1. This CDR3 spans 15 amino acids. Germline V gene data show CDR1 as MNHNS and CDR2 as SASEGT. V lost 7 bases, J lost 4 bases, and 9 bases stayed unmatched. CDR3 sequence: CASTRDRDRGYEQYF. For the CDR3, the DNA is TGTGCCAGCACCAGAGACCGGGACAGGGGGTACGAGCAGTACTTC.

This chain connects TRBV9 to TRBJ2-3; 8 bases map to TRBD2. The ends lost 1 base at V and 6 bases at J; junction bases unmatched: 10. Germline CDR1 and CDR2: SGDLS and YYNGEE. This CDR3 has 16 residues. The CDR3 spells CASSVSSGGGADTQYF. The CDR3 nucleotides read TGTGCCAGCAGCGTATCCAGCGGGGGTGGGGCGGATACGCAGTATTTT.

This chain links TRBV30 with TRBJ1-4, with a possible D match to TRBD1 (6 bases). CDR3 length: 16 residues. V dropped 4 bases and J dropped 3 bases, with 18 bases sitting between them. CDR1 and CDR2 from the germline V gene are GTSNPN and SVGIG (reference sequence). The CDR3 protein is CAWNAGGPGSNEKLFF. CDR3 nucleotide sequence: TGTGCCTGGAACGCCGGGGGGCCAGGGTCTAATGAAAAACTGTTTTTT.

The gene calls are TRBV9 and TRBJ2-5; 10 nucleotides match TRBD2. CDR3 length: 16 amino acids. The germline CDR1 and CDR2 sequences are SGDLS and YYNGEE. V was clipped by 3 bases and J by 5 bases; unmatched bases: 10. In DNA form, the CDR3 reads TGTGCCAGCAGCGCCAGCCACCTAGCGGGAGTGGAGACCCAGTACTTC. Its protein is CASSASHLAGVETQYF.

The chain links TRBV12-3 or TRBV12-4 to TRBJ2-7; TRBD1 might be the D (6 bases). The CDR3 totals 12 residues. V was cut by 5 bases and J by 8 bases, with 13 bases left in between. As DNA, the CDR3 is TGTGCCAGCAGTCAATACAGGGACAAGCAGTACTTC. Residues: CASSQYRDKQYF.

The CDR3 here is CASSLRTELFF. The CDR3 coding sequence is TGTGCCAGCAGCTTAAGGACTGAGCTGTTTTTT. The rearrangement links TRBV28 to TRBJ2-2; D may be TRBD2 (5 bases). With 6 bases removed from V and 11 bases from J, the gap between germline ends came to 10 bases. The CDR3 runs 11 residues. From germline, CDR1 is MDHEN and CDR2 SYDVKM.

This sequence joins TRBV28 and TRBJ2-3; the match to TRBD2 covers 10 bases. CDR3 length: 15 residues. V shed 5 bases, J shed 5 bases, and the junction held 7 bases outside the gene matches. CDR1 and CDR2 from the germline V gene are MDHEN and SYDVKM. CDR3: CASSQTSGLVDTQYF. DNA of the CDR3: TGTGCCAGCAGTCAGACTAGCGGGCTTGTAGATACGCAGTATTTT.

The genes are TRBV2 and TRBJ2-3, with 12 bases aligning to TRBD2. The germline CDR1 and CDR2 sequences are SNHLY and FYNNEI. The CDR3 runs 16 residues. Germline trimming cut 7 bases from V and 4 bases from J; bases unmatched to any gene: 9. Here the CDR3 reads CASMPTSGSFADTQYF. The CDR3 DNA reads as TGTGCCAGCATGCCGACTAGCGGGAGTTTCGCAGATACGCAGTATTTT.

The chain carries TRBV7-2 and TRBJ1-1, with D unclear. CDR3 length: 11 amino acids. V lost 5 bases, J lost 8 bases, and 9 bases lay in between. CDR1 is SGHTA and CDR2 is FQGNSA in the germline V gene. CDR3 coding DNA: TGTGCCAGCAGCCCGTTTGTCGAAGCTTTCTTT. Translation: CASSPFVEAFF.

The chain couples TRBV19 to TRBJ1-2; 8 bases are shared with TRBD1. Losses at the gene ends were 7 bases for V and 4 bases for J; bases not matched to a gene: 11. Per germline, CDR1 LNHDA and CDR2 SQIVND (reference sequence). The CDR3 spans 15 residues. The CDR3 region is CASIPPQGAIYGYTF. The CDR3 coding sequence is TGTGCCAGTATCCCCCCCCAGGGGGCGATCTATGGCTACACCTTC.

This chain joins TRBV3-1 (or the pseudogene TRBV3-2) and TRBJ2-3, with 10 positions matching TRBD1. CDR3 length: 17 residues. Germline loops: CDR1 LGHDT, CDR2 YNNKEL (reference sequence). V shed 0 bases and J 5 bases; nucleotides not matched to a gene: 8. The CDR3 is CASSQDCPGQGRDTQYF. DNA of the CDR3: TGTGCCAGCAGCCAAGATTGTCCGGGACAGGGGCGAGATACGCAGTATTTT.

A single count supports this clone. This chain connects TRBV5-4 to TRBJ2-7, with 10 nucleotides matching TRBD2. CDR3 length: 15 amino acids. Germline loops: CDR1 SGHNT, CDR2 YYREEE (reference sequence). V was pared by 4 bases and J by 3 bases, with 7 bases of the junction left unmatched. Here the CDR3 DNA reads TGTGCCAGCAGCAAGCGGGAGGGCCCCGACTACGAGCAGTACTTC. It translates to CASSKREGPDYEQYF.

The genes are TRBV30 and TRBJ1-5, with 9 bases aligning to TRBD1. J gave up 2 bases and V 8 bases, and 7 bases lay outside the gene matches. CDR3 size: 14 residues. The germline V gene encodes CDR1 GTSNPN and CDR2 SVGIG (reference sequence). CDR3 region: CAAPGQGGNQPQHF. The CDR3 DNA follows: TGTGCCGCGCCGGGACAGGGCGGCAATCAGCCCCAGCATTTT.

The chain carries TRBV2 and TRBJ2-1, with 14 bases matching TRBD2. Germline CDR1 reads SNHLY; CDR2 reads FYNNEI. With V trimmed by 6 bases and J by 6 bases, 4 bases remained unmatched. This CDR3 spans 15 amino acids. CDR3 protein: CASRTGLAGVNEQFF. DNA for the CDR3: TGTGCCAGCAGGACGGGACTAGCGGGAGTCAATGAGCAGTTCTTC.

The chain links TRBV19 to TRBJ2-1; TRBD2 matches 8 bases. The V and J ends lost 6 bases and 6 bases, in that order; junction bases with no gene match: 13. CDR3 length: 16 residues. CDR1 LNHDA and CDR2 SQIVND come from the germline V gene (reference sequence). The CDR3 reads CASRTLSGEGFNEQFF. The CDR3 DNA sequence: TGTGCCAGTAGGACCCTTAGCGGGGAAGGTTTCAATGAGCAGTTCTTC.

This sequence joins TRBV4-1 and TRBJ2-7, with TRBD2 identical over 12 bases. The CDR3 sequence is 16 residues long. Germline loops: CDR1 MGHRA, CDR2 YSYEKL. J lost 2 bases, V lost 2 bases, and 4 bases had no gene match. The CDR3, as DNA: TGCGCCAGCAGCCAACCGACTAGCGGGAGACCCTACGAGCAGTACTTC. Protein sequence: CASSQPTSGRPYEQYF.

CDR3 protein: CASSSTPVHEQFF. In nucleotides, the CDR3 is TGTGCCAGCAGCTCCACCCCGGTCCATGAGCAGTTCTTC. The rearrangement uses TRBV6-6 and TRBJ2-1; D ambiguous. The CDR3 covers 13 residues. Germline assignment: CDR1 MNHNY and CDR2 SVGAGI (reference sequence). V dropped 6 bases and J dropped 8 bases, with 14 bases sitting between them.

The chain recombines TRBV7-9 with TRBJ1-1; 10 bases map to TRBD1. Trimming took 5 bases from V and 2 from J; bases not matched to a gene: 5. The CDR3 loop spans 15 amino acids. Per the germline V gene, CDR1 is SEHNR and CDR2 is FQNEAQ (reference sequence). This chain's CDR3 is CASSAGTGDNTEAFF. CDR3 nucleotides: TGTGCCAGCAGCGCAGGGACAGGGGATAACACTGAAGCTTTCTTT.

This clone turned up a few times. The CDR3 sequence is CSASELSGTDTQYF. In DNA form, the CDR3 reads TGCAGTGCTAGTGAGTTGTCTGGCACAGATACGCAGTATTTT. V usage is TRBV20-1 and J usage is TRBJ2-3; the D is unclear. Trimming pared 3 bases from V and 1 base from J, leaving 11 bases between. Germline assignment: CDR1 DFQATT and CDR2 SNEGSKA (reference sequence). This CDR3 is built from 14 residues.

This chain links TRBV12-3 or TRBV12-4 with TRBJ2-7, with 8 bases aligning to TRBD2. The J segment lost 3 bases and the V segment lost 6 bases, leaving 4 bases of the junction unmatched. The CDR3 loop spans 13 amino acids. CDR3 sequence reads: CASSQGLGYEQYF. CDR3 coding DNA: TGTGCCAGCAGCCAGGGACTAGGCTACGAGCAGTACTTC.